The entry that follows covers one T cell receptor (beta chain) sequence. Its antigen is undetermined. This record comes from a study of shared clonotypes between healthy human individuals. Study-level points and caveats: It was observed that around 5% of naive CD4 clonotypes were shared across several donors. Sequencing of the sorted subsets was shown by rarefaction to be incomplete despite large depth. Naive subsets tended to show greater estimated richness than memory subsets.

Study processing details: With immunoSEQ giving junction-only sequences and no quality scores, filtering differed. Data came from immunoSEQ multiplex PCR; TCRdb stores just in-frame clones and leaves some out. Clone size and the V and J calls come from that table; the DNA yielded D and trimming. The table records around 700,000 clones, about three quarters of them present only once. This CDR3 has 16 residues. Sequencing used memory CD4+ T cells sorted from blood. Subset indicated: CD45RA-negative fraction. The sequence came from a woman in her twenties or thirties in good health. This chain links TRBV21-1 with TRBJ1-5; the D call in the table, TRBD1, was not verified against the DNA. TRBV21-1 is described as a pseudogene. The CDR3 region is CASSYRDSPRNQPQHF. The DNA of the CDR3 is TGTGCCAGCAGTTACAGGGACAGCCCAAGAAATCAGCCCCAGCATTTT.